This is a list of T cell receptor beta chains from one sample in a study of blood T cells in healthy people across ages. Each CDR3 protein gets one entry after TCRdb re-called the 5' RACE reads with MiXCR. The data hold 800,000 to 1,300,000 distinct CDR3 sequences, with about 23% observed a single time. The same specimen was also included in a second study, on T cells of mothers and their children.

Specimen: blood. The receptors stem from a girl aged 2 to 9 in good health. The CDR3 runs from the conserved cysteine through the conserved F or W. The D gene is left open where the match is weak. Where a row states a size, it is once, few, many or the class of an expanded clone; other rows omit it.

clone_size: few; v_call: TRBV29-1; j_call: TRBJ1-3; d_call: -; cdr3_nt: TGCAGCGGGCGAGGGTCCGGAAACACCATATATTTT; cdr3_aa: CSGRGSGNTIYF
clone_size: few; v_call: TRBV20-1; j_call: TRBJ2-1; d_call: TRBD2; cdr3_nt: TGCAGTGCTAGAGTGCCGGGCGGGACTAGCGGGGGGTCTCGGGGATACAATGAGCAGTTCTTC; cdr3_aa: CSARVPGGTSGGSRGYNEQFF
clone_size: -; v_call: TRBV29-1; j_call: TRBJ1-4; d_call: TRBD1; cdr3_nt: TGCAGCGTTGTTTTCTCCACTAAAAACAGGGGGCTACTGTTTTTT; cdr3_aa: CSVVFSTKNRGLLFF
clone_size: -; v_call: TRBV11-1; j_call: TRBJ1-2; d_call: TRBD1; cdr3_nt: TGTACCAGCAGCGGACCTCGACAGGGGGCAAATCGTGGCTACACCTTC; cdr3_aa: CTSSGPRQGANRGYTF
clone_size: -; v_call: TRBV29-1; j_call: TRBJ1-1; d_call: -; cdr3_nt: TGCAGCGTTGAAGGGCAGAGCATTGAAGCTTTCTTT; cdr3_aa: CSVEGQSIEAFF
clone_size: few; v_call: TRBV6-4; j_call: TRBJ1-5; d_call: -; cdr3_nt: TGTGCCAGCAGTGGGTCCGTGGGGGGCGCGGGGCAGCCCCAGCATTTT; cdr3_aa: CASSGSVGGAGQPQHF
clone_size: -; v_call: TRBV7-2; j_call: TRBJ1-3; d_call: -; cdr3_nt: TGTGCCAGCAGCTGGACCCCCGGGGGGGGAAACACCATATATTTT; cdr3_aa: CASSWTPGGGNTIYF
clone_size: -; v_call: TRBV4-1; j_call: TRBJ2-5; d_call: TRBD2; cdr3_nt: TGCGCCAGCAGCCACCAGCGGGAGAGAGAGACCCAGTACTTC; cdr3_aa: CASSHQRERETQYF
clone_size: -; v_call: TRBV15; j_call: TRBJ1-4; d_call: TRBD1; cdr3_nt: TGTGCCACCAGCTACCGTCGGGACAGTAATGAAAAACTGTTTTTT; cdr3_aa: CATSYRRDSNEKLFF
clone_size: once; v_call: TRBV6-1; j_call: TRBJ2-7; d_call: TRBD2; cdr3_nt: TGTGCCAGCAGTACACTATCTAGCGGGAGACCCTCCGAGCAGTACTTC; cdr3_aa: CASSTLSSGRPSEQYF
clone_size: -; v_call: TRBV20-1; j_call: TRBJ2-1; d_call: -; cdr3_nt: TGCAGTGCTATAACCAACAGGGTCAATGAGCAGTTCTTC; cdr3_aa: CSAITNRVNEQFF
clone_size: -; v_call: TRBV9; j_call: TRBJ2-3; d_call: TRBD1; cdr3_nt: TGTGCCAGCAGCGTAAGCGGGACAGGGGATACGCAGTATTTT; cdr3_aa: CASSVSGTGDTQYF
clone_size: few; v_call: TRBV4-1; j_call: TRBJ1-5; d_call: -; cdr3_nt: TGCGCCAGCAGCCAAGATCATAGGGGTGAATGGCTTCAGCCCCAGCATTTT; cdr3_aa: CASSQDHRGEWLQPQHF
clone_size: few; v_call: TRBV27; j_call: TRBJ2-1; d_call: -; cdr3_nt: TGTGCCAGCAGTTTAGCGGCCCCCTCCTACAATGAGCAGTTCTTC; cdr3_aa: CASSLAAPSYNEQFF
clone_size: once; v_call: TRBV12-3/TRBV12-4; j_call: TRBJ2-5; d_call: TRBD2; cdr3_nt: TGTGCCAGCAGTACAGCGGGAGAGGGGCAAGAGACCCAGTACTTC; cdr3_aa: CASSTAGEGQETQYF
clone_size: -; v_call: TRBV20-1; j_call: TRBJ2-5; d_call: TRBD2; cdr3_nt: TGCAGTGCAATTGCGGGGGGGCGGCGAGAGACCCAGTACTTC; cdr3_aa: CSAIAGGRRETQYF
clone_size: once; v_call: TRBV9; j_call: TRBJ1-4; d_call: -; cdr3_nt: TGTGCCAGCAGCGTAGGTGCGGACAGCTTAAATGAAAAACTGTTTTTT; cdr3_aa: CASSVGADSLNEKLFF
clone_size: -; v_call: TRBV9; j_call: TRBJ1-1; d_call: -; cdr3_nt: TGTGCCAGCAGCGTAGCGGGGCGCGTAACTGAAGCTTTCTTT; cdr3_aa: CASSVAGRVTEAFF
clone_size: -; v_call: TRBV10-3; j_call: TRBJ1-4; d_call: -; cdr3_nt: TGTGCCATCAGTGCAGACAGCACATACGAAAAACTGTTTTTT; cdr3_aa: CAISADSTYEKLFF
clone_size: many; v_call: TRBV6-2/TRBV6-3; j_call: TRBJ2-3; d_call: TRBD1; cdr3_nt: TGTGCCAGCAGCACACTATCAGGGGGCGCAGATACGCAGTATTTT; cdr3_aa: CASSTLSGGADTQYF
clone_size: few; v_call: TRBV20-1; j_call: TRBJ2-1; d_call: TRBD2; cdr3_nt: TGCAGTGCTAGAGTATCGGGAGGTTCCTTCAATGAGCAGTTCTTC; cdr3_aa: CSARVSGGSFNEQFF
clone_size: few; v_call: TRBV6-5; j_call: TRBJ2-1; d_call: TRBD1; cdr3_nt: TGTGCCAGCAGTCTTGCCGGGACAGACTACAATGAGCAGTTCTTC; cdr3_aa: CASSLAGTDYNEQFF
clone_size: few; v_call: TRBV29-1; j_call: TRBJ2-5; d_call: -; cdr3_nt: TGCAGCGTCAATGAGGGTTTGGAGACCCAGTACTTC; cdr3_aa: CSVNEGLETQYF
clone_size: -; v_call: TRBV29-1; j_call: TRBJ1-1; d_call: TRBD1; cdr3_nt: TGCAGCGTAGAATTAACAGGGGTATCGGACACTGAAGCTTTCTTT; cdr3_aa: CSVELTGVSDTEAFF
clone_size: -; v_call: TRBV10-3; j_call: TRBJ1-4; d_call: -; cdr3_nt: TGTGTCATCAGTGATTCAGGGGATGAAAAACTGTTTTTT; cdr3_aa: CVISDSGDEKLFF
clone_size: -; v_call: TRBV7-8; j_call: TRBJ2-5; d_call: -; cdr3_nt: TGTGCCAGCAGCTCACACAGGGCTCTAATTCAAGAGACCCAGTACTTC; cdr3_aa: CASSSHRALIQETQYF
clone_size: -; v_call: TRBV19; j_call: TRBJ1-2; d_call: -; cdr3_nt: TGTGCCAGTAGTACCGACGGGGGTACTAACTATGGCTACACCTTC; cdr3_aa: CASSTDGGTNYGYTF
clone_size: -; v_call: TRBV6-6; j_call: TRBJ2-6; d_call: -; cdr3_nt: TGTGCCAGCAGTTACGGCTCTGGGGCCAACGTCCTGACTTTC; cdr3_aa: CASSYGSGANVLTF
clone_size: -; v_call: TRBV7-9; j_call: TRBJ1-3; d_call: -; cdr3_nt: TGTGCCAGCAGAGCCCGGGGGGGCCGGCAGTCTGGAAACACCATATATTTT; cdr3_aa: CASRARGGRQSGNTIYF
clone_size: -; v_call: TRBV7-6; j_call: TRBJ2-5; d_call: TRBD1; cdr3_nt: TGTGCCAGCAGCCCCCTAGGACAGGGGACGCAAGAGACCCAGTACTTC; cdr3_aa: CASSPLGQGTQETQYF
clone_size: -; v_call: TRBV9; j_call: TRBJ1-2; d_call: -; cdr3_nt: TGTGCCAGCAGCCCGTTGGGGACTTTGAGCTACACCTTC; cdr3_aa: CASSPLGTLSYTF
clone_size: few; v_call: TRBV29-1; j_call: TRBJ1-3; d_call: -; cdr3_nt: TGCAGCGCTACCGAGGAGTGGGTGAGCGGTCGGGGAAACACCATATATTTT; cdr3_aa: CSATEEWVSGRGNTIYF
clone_size: -; v_call: TRBV14; j_call: TRBJ1-4; d_call: -; cdr3_nt: TGTGCCAGCAGCCAATTTTCCAATGATGAAAAACTGTTTTTT; cdr3_aa: CASSQFSNDEKLFF
clone_size: -; v_call: TRBV3-1; j_call: TRBJ1-4; d_call: -; cdr3_nt: TGTGCCAGCAGCCAGGGGGGGCCCTCAACTAATGAAAAACTGTTTTTT; cdr3_aa: CASSQGGPSTNEKLFF
clone_size: -; v_call: TRBV7-8; j_call: TRBJ1-1; d_call: -; cdr3_nt: TGTGCCAGCAGCTCGAAAGAGAACACTGAAGCTTTCTTT; cdr3_aa: CASSSKENTEAFF
clone_size: few; v_call: TRBV6-4; j_call: TRBJ2-1; d_call: TRBD2; cdr3_nt: TGTGCCAGCAGTACTAGCGGGAGCATGTTGGAGCAGTTCTTC; cdr3_aa: CASSTSGSMLEQFF
clone_size: -; v_call: TRBV10-3; j_call: TRBJ1-2; d_call: TRBD1; cdr3_nt: TGTGCCATCCGGACAGGGTCTAACTATGGCTACACCTTC; cdr3_aa: CAIRTGSNYGYTF
clone_size: -; v_call: TRBV7-9; j_call: TRBJ2-3; d_call: -; cdr3_nt: TGTGCCAGCAGCCCACTTATACCGGGAGAGGGCACAGATACGCAGTATTTT; cdr3_aa: CASSPLIPGEGTDTQYF
clone_size: few; v_call: TRBV24-1; j_call: TRBJ2-3; d_call: -; cdr3_nt: TGTGCCACCAGTGATTTGCGGGGGACGACTAGCACAGATACGCAGTATTTT; cdr3_aa: CATSDLRGTTSTDTQYF
clone_size: -; v_call: TRBV19; j_call: TRBJ1-4; d_call: -; cdr3_nt: TGTGACAGTAGTCGTGGTGCAACTAATGAAAAACTGTTTTTT; cdr3_aa: CDSSRGATNEKLFF
clone_size: -; v_call: TRBV5-4; j_call: TRBJ2-6; d_call: -; cdr3_nt: TGTGCCAGCAGCTTGGGACAGGATAGAGCTGGGGCCAACGTCCTGACTTTC; cdr3_aa: CASSLGQDRAGANVLTF
clone_size: -; v_call: TRBV6-5; j_call: TRBJ1-5; d_call: -; cdr3_nt: TGTGCCAGCAGTTACGGTCCCGGGGGTGGCCAGCCCCAGCATTTT; cdr3_aa: CASSYGPGGGQPQHF
clone_size: -; v_call: TRBV4-1; j_call: TRBJ1-1; d_call: -; cdr3_nt: TGCGCCAGCAGCCAGGATCAGGAAGCTTTCTTT; cdr3_aa: CASSQDQEAFF